This T cell receptor beta chain stems from a study of breast tumors, draining lymph nodes, adjacent tissues. Study-level points and caveats: Data only fit, rather than demonstrated, lymph node origin of most tumor T cells. Tumor and nontumor repertoires were significantly more similar in luminal-like than in basal-like breast cancer. Tumor repertoires ranked between lymph nodes and nontumor tissue in diversity, with V and J gene preferences.

This clonotype occurred many times. Its matching antigen is unknown. The CDR3 extends over 14 amino acids. Germline values: CDR1 SQVTM, CDR2 ANQGSEA. The junction had 5 bases not matched to a gene; V was cut back by 3 bases and J by 2 bases. TCRdb fed the multiplex PCR reads into MiXCR, producing one record per CDR3 protein. This sample carries around 19,000 distinct CDR3 sequences, 25% to 40% of them seen once, and the ten largest clones take more than 9.5%. This TCR was sampled from a female donor with breast cancer. Some clones in this sample may be carry-over from other donors' samples. V is TRBV29-1 and J is TRBJ2-3; 7 bases are shared with TRBD2. The sequencing sample was made of breast tumor tissue. CDR3: CSVEGGTYTDTQYF. DNA for the CDR3: TGCAGCGTTGAGGGGGGGACTTACACAGATACGCAGTATTTT.